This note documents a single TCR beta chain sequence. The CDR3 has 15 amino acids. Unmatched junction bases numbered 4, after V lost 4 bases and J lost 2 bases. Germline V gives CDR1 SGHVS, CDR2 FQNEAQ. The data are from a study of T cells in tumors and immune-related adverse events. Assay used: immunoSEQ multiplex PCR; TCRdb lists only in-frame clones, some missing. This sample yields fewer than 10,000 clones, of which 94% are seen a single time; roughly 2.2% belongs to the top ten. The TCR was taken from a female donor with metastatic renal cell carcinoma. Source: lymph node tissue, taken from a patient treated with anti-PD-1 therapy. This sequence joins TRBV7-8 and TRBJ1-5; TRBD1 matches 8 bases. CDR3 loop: CASSSTGVGNQPQHF. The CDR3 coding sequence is TGTGCCAGCAGCTCGACAGGGGTGGGCAATCAGCCCCAGCATTTT.